This entry is about one T cell receptor (beta chain). Its antigen is unidentified. The entry originates in a study of Graves' ophthalmopathy and Graves' hyperthyroidism. Whole-study findings and limits: Blood samples also showed most expanded thyroid clonotypes exceeding 0.001 frequency.

The J segment lost 6 bases and the V segment lost 5 bases, leaving 12 bases of the junction unmatched. This CDR3 has 18 residues. Germline CDR1 is MNHNS and CDR2 is SASEGT. Transcripts of RNA were the source for amplifying TCR beta CDR3 regions. The first round was an RT-PCR with HTBI primers, and the second round was a multiplex PCR. TCRdb re-called the multiplex PCR reads with MiXCR, one entry per CDR3 protein. The sample holds 400,000 to 500,000 distinct CDR3 sequences, around 20% seen once. The sequence derives from a woman between 18 and 29 years old with stable Graves' hyperthyroidism. The chain recombines TRBV6-1 with TRBJ2-5; 16 bases are shared with TRBD2. The sample comprised peripheral blood. CDR3 nucleotide sequence: TGTGCCAGCAGTAATTCACCGGGACTAGCGGGAGGGGGCAAGACCCAGTACTTC. This translates into CASSNSPGLAGGGKTQYF.